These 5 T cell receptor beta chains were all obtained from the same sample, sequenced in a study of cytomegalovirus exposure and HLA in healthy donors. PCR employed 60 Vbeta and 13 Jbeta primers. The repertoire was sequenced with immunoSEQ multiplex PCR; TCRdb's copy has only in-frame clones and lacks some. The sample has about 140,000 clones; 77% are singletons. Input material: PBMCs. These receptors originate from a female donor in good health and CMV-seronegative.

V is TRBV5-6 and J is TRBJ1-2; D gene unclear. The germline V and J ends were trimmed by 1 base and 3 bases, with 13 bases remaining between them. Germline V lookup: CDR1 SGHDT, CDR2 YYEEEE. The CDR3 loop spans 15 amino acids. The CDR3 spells CASSLSPGLDYGYTF. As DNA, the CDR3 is TGTGCCAGCAGCTTGTCCCCGGGGTTGGACTATGGCTACACCTTC.

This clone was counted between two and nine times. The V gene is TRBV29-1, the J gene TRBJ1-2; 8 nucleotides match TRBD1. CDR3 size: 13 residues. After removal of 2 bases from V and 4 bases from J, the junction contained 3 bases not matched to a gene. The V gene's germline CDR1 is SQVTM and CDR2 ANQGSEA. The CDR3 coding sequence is TGCAGCGTTGAAACAGGGGGTATCTATGGCTACACCTTC. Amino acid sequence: CSVETGGIYGYTF.

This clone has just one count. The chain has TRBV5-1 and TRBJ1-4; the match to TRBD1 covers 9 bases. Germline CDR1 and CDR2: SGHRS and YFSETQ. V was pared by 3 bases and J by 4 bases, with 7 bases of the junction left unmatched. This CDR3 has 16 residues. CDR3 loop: CASSSDTGGGNEKLFF. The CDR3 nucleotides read TGCGCCAGCAGCTCTGACACAGGGGGCGGTAATGAAAAACTGTTTTTT.

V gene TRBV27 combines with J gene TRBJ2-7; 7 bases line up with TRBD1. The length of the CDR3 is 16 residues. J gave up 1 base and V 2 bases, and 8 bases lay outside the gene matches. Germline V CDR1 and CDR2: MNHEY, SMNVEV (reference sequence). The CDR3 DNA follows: TGTGCCAGCAGTTTAAAGAGGACAGGTGGTTCCTACGAGCAGTACTTC. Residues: CASSLKRTGGSYEQYF.

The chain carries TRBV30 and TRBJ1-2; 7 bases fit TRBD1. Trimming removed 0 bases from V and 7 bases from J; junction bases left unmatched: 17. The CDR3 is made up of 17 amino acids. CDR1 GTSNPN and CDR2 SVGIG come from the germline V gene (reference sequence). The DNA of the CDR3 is TGTGCCTGGAGTGTACGGAACCTAGGGTCAGGGGGAAGTGGCTACACCTTC. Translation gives CAWSVRNLGSGGSGYTF.